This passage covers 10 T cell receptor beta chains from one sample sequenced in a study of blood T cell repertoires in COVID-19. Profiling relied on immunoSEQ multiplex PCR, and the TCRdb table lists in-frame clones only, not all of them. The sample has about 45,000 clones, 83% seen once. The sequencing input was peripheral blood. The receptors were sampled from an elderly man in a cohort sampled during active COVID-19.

The CDR3 region has the DNA TGTGCCAGCAGTTACTCTAGGACAGGGGAAAACATTCAGTACTTC. Translated, it gives CASSYSRTGENIQYF. The chain couples TRBV6-6 to TRBJ2-4, with 9 bases aligning to TRBD1. Germline lookup yields CDR1 MNHNY and CDR2 SVGAGI (reference sequence). V dropped 0 bases and J dropped 5; count of bases not matched to a gene: 2. This CDR3 comprises 15 residues.

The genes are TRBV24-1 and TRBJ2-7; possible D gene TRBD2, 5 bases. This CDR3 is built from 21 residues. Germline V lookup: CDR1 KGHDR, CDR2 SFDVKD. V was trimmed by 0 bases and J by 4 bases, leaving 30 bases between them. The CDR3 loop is CATSDLPSRVQHLLVTYEQYF. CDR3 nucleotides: TGTGCCACCAGTGATTTGCCCTCAAGGGTCCAACATTTACTAGTAACTTACGAGCAGTACTTC.

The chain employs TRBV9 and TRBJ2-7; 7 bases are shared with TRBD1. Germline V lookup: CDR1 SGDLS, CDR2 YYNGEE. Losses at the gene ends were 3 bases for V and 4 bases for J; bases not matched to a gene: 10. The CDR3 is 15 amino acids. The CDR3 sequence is CASSGDRAKTYEQYF. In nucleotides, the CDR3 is TGTGCCAGCAGCGGAGACAGGGCGAAGACATACGAGCAGTACTTC.

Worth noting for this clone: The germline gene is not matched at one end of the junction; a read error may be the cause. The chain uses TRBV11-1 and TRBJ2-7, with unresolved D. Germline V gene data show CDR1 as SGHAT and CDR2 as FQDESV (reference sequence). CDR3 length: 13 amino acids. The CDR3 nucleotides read TGTGCCAGCAGCTTAGCGCCCGAGTACGCGCAGTACTTC. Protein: CASSLAPEYAQYF.

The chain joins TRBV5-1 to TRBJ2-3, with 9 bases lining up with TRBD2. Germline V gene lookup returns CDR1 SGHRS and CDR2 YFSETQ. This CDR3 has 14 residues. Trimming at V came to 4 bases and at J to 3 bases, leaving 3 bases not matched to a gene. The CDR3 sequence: CASSLGLATDTQYF. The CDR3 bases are TGCGCCAGCAGCCTGGGACTAGCAACAGATACGCAGTATTTT.

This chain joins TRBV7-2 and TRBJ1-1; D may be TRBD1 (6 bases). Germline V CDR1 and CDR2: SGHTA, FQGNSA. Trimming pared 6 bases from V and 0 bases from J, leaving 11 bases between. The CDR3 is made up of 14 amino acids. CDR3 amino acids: CASRHGQLNTEAFF. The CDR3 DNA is TGTGCCAGCAGACATGGACAGTTGAACACTGAAGCTTTCTTT. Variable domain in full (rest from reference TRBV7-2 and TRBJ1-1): GAGVSQSPSNKVTEKGKDVELRCDPISGHTALYWYRQSLGQGLEFLIYFQGNSAPDKSGLPSDRFSAERTGGSVSTLTIQRTQQEDSAVYLCASRHGQLNTEAFFGQGTRLTVV.

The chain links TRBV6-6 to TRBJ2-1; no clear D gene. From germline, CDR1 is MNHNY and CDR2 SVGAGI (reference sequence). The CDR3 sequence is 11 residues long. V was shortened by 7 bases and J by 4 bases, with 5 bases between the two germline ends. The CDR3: CASNQYNEQFF. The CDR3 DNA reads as TGTGCCAGCAATCAGTACAATGAGCAGTTCTTC.

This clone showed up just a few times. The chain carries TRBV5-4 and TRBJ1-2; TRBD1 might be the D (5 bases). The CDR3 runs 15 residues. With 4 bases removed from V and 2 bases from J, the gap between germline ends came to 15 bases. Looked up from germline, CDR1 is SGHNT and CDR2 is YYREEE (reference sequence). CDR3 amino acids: CASSPSPAGNYGYTF. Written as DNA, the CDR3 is TGTGCCAGCAGCCCCTCTCCGGCAGGGAACTATGGCTACACCTTC.

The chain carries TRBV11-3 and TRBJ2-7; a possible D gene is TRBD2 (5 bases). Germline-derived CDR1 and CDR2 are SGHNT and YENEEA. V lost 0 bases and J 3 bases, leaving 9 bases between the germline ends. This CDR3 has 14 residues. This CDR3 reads CASSLDRGSYEQYF. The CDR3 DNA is TGTGCCAGCAGCTTAGATCGGGGTAGCTACGAGCAGTACTTC.

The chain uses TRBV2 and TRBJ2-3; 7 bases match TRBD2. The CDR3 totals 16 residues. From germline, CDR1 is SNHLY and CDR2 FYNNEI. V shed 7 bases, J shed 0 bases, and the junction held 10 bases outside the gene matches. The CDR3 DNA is TGTGCCAGCACCCGAGGAGTCGGGGGGAGCACAGATACGCAGTATTTT. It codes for CASTRGVGGSTDTQYF.